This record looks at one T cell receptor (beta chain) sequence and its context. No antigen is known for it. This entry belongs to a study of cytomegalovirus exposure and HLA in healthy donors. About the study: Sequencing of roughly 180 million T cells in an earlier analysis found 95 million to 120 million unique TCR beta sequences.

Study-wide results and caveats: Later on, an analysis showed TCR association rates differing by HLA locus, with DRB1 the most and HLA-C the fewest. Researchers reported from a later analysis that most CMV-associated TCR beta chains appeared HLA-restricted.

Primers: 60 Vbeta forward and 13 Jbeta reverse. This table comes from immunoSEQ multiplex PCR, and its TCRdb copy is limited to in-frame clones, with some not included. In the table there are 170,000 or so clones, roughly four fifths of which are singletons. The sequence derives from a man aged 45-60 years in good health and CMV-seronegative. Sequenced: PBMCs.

CDR3 region: CASSGGNNQPQHF. The DNA for the CDR3 is TGTGCCAGCAGTGGGGGGAACAATCAGCCCCAGCATTTT. The chain couples TRBV6-6 to TRBJ1-5, with D possibly matching TRBD1 (5 bases). Germline lookup yields CDR1 MNHNY and CDR2 SVGAGI (reference sequence). Between the trimmed V and J ends, which lost 5 bases and 3 bases, there was a span of 8 bases. CDR3 length equals 13 residues.